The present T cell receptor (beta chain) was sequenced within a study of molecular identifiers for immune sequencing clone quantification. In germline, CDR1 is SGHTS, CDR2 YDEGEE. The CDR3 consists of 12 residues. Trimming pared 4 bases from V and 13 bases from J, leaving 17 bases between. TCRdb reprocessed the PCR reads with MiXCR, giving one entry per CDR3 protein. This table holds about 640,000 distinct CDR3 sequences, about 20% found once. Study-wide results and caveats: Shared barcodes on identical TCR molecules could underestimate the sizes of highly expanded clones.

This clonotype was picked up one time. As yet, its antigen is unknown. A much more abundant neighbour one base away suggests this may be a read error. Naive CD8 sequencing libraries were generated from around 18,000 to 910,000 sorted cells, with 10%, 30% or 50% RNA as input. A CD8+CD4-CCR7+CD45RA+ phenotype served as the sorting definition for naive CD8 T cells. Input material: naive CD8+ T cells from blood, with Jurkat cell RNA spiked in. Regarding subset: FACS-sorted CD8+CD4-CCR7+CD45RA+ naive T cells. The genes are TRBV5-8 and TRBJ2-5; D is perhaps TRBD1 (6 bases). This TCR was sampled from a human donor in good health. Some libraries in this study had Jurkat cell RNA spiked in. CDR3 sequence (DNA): TGTGCCAGCAGCCGGGACATAAGAGGCCGGTACTTC. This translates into CASSRDIRGRYF.